This entry lists 23 T cell receptor beta chains sequenced from one sample in a study of PD-1 blockade in classical Hodgkin lymphoma. The data were produced by immunoSEQ multiplex PCR, yet TCRdb's version contains in-frame clones alone and is incomplete. This table has about 21,000 clones, about 85% appearing once. Described time point: cycle 4 day 1 (C4D1), after less than 7 weeks of nivolumab. After autologous stem cell transplantation all patients relapsed, and prior brentuximab vedotin exposure differed between cohorts. The sample in question was peripheral blood mononuclear cells (PBMCs), obtained before the fourth cycle of nivolumab. These receptors were obtained from a human donor with classical Hodgkin lymphoma.

This rearrangement joins TRBV10-3 to TRBJ2-3; possible D gene TRBD2, 6 bases. Trimming shortened V by 0 bases and J by 5 bases, and 12 bases separated the two germline ends. Per germline, CDR1 ENHRY and CDR2 SYGVKD. The CDR3 spans 15 residues. CDR3 amino acids: CAISESGGVQDTQYF. DNA for the CDR3: TGTGCCATCAGTGAGTCCGGCGGGGTGCAAGATACGCAGTATTTT.

J is TRBJ1-1 and V is TRBV5-1, with 9 nucleotides matching TRBD1. Germline lookup yields CDR1 SGHRS and CDR2 YFSETQ. J lost 3 bases, V lost 2 bases, and 2 bases had no gene match. CDR3 length equals 14 residues. Here the CDR3 DNA reads TGCGCCAGCAGCTTAGGACAGGGGTACACTGAAGCTTTCTTT. Translation gives CASSLGQGYTEAFF.

Concerning this clone itself: One end of the junction fails to match germline, which may point to a read error. The V gene is TRBV10-3, the J gene TRBJ1-2, with D possibly matching TRBD1 (6 bases). The CDR3 is made up of 14 amino acids. The germline V gene has CDR1 ENHRY and CDR2 SYGVKD. The CDR3 sequence is CASSEGTGFYGYTF. CDR3 bases: TGTGCCAGCAGTGAAGGAACAGGGTTCTATGGCTACACCTTC.

J is TRBJ2-1 and V is TRBV9; 10 bases align to TRBD1. Germline V CDR1 and CDR2: SGDLS, YYNGEE. The CDR3 totals 16 residues. Trimming at V came to 3 bases and at J to 0 bases, leaving 3 bases not matched to a gene. This CDR3 reads CASSATGGASYNEQFF. The CDR3 DNA reads TGTGCCAGCAGCGCGACAGGGGGCGCCTCCTACAATGAGCAGTTCTTC. Full variable domain (remainder filled in from reference TRBV9 and TRBJ2-1): DSGVTQTPKHLITATGQRVTLRCSPRSGDLSVYWYQQSLDQGLQFLIQYYNGEERAKGNILERFSAQQFPDLHSELNLSSLELGDSALYFCASSATGGASYNEQFFGPGTRLTVL.

The chain recombines TRBV28 with TRBJ1-1; TRBD1 matches 10 bases. The CDR3 is made up of 16 amino acids. CDR1 MDHEN and CDR2 SYDVKM come from the germline V gene. V was clipped by 3 bases and J by 3 bases; unmatched bases: 7. The CDR3 loop is CASSFWGTGVDTEAFF. The CDR3, as DNA: TGTGCCAGCAGTTTTTGGGGGACAGGGGTCGACACTGAAGCTTTCTTT.

The chain uses TRBV7-2 and TRBJ1-3; 11 positions agree with TRBD1. With 2 bases clipped from V and 7 bases from J, the junction kept 4 bases outside the gene matches. Germline CDR1 is SGHTA and CDR2 is FQGNSA. This CDR3 region has 15 residues. CDR3 in DNA: TGTGCCAGCAGCTTAAGGACAGGGGGCGGCAACACCATATATTTT. It yields the protein CASSLRTGGGNTIYF.

The rearrangement uses TRBV25-1 and TRBJ1-2; 8 bases align to TRBD1. CDR1 and CDR2 from the germline V gene are MGHDK and SYGVNS. The J segment lost 3 bases and the V segment lost 4 bases, leaving 7 bases of the junction unmatched. The CDR3 runs to 15 residues. This CDR3 reads CASSGDRQSDYGYTF. CDR3 DNA: TGTGCCAGCAGTGGGGACAGGCAAAGCGACTATGGCTACACCTTC.

A few counts support this clone. This rearrangement joins TRBV2 to TRBJ2-3, with 8 bases matching TRBD2. The germline V gene has CDR1 SNHLY and CDR2 FYNNEI. CDR3 length equals 16 residues. The junction had 9 bases not matched to a gene; V was cut back by 5 bases and J by 2 bases. CDR3 nucleotides: TGTGCCAGCAGTTTCACTTTAGCGGGGAACACAGATACGCAGTATTTT. Its translation is CASSFTLAGNTDTQYF.

The rearrangement uses TRBV9 and TRBJ1-6; a weak D match, TRBD1 (5 bases). This CDR3 spans 17 amino acids. CDR1 is SGDLS and CDR2 is YYNGEE in the germline V gene. Between the trimmed V and J ends, which lost 3 bases and 0 bases, there was a span of 13 bases. The CDR3 protein is CASSEGTSPSYNSPLHF. The CDR3 coding sequence is TGTGCCAGCAGCGAGGGGACTTCCCCCTCCTATAATTCACCCCTCCACTTT. The variable domain in full, with the rest retrieved from reference TRBV9 and TRBJ1-6, is DSGVTQTPKHLITATGQRVTLRCSPRSGDLSVYWYQQSLDQGLQFLIQYYNGEERAKGNILERFSAQQFPDLHSELNLSSLELGDSALYFCASSEGTSPSYNSPLHFGNGTRLTVT.

The chain carries TRBV11-1 and TRBJ1-2; D unclear. Germline CDR1 reads SGHAT; CDR2 reads FQDESV (reference sequence). This CDR3 has 15 amino acids. Trimming took off 7 bases at V and 10 bases at J, with 25 bases between the two ends. The CDR3 region is CASNSIQPLTSVYTF. CDR3 in DNA: TGTGCCAGCAACTCCATACAACCTCTGACGTCTGTCTACACCTTC. The variable domain in full, with the rest retrieved from reference TRBV11-1 and TRBJ1-2, is EAEVAQSPRYKITEKSQAVAFWCDPISGHATLYWYRQILGQGPELLVQFQDESVVDDSQLPKDRFSAERLKGVDSTLKIQPAELGDSAMYLCASNSIQPLTSVYTFGSGTRLTVV.

The chain is built from TRBV19 and TRBJ1-4; TRBD1 is a possible D gene (5 bases). CDR1 and CDR2 from the germline V gene are LNHDA and SQIVND (reference sequence). The CDR3 sequence is 14 residues long. The V end lost 11 bases, the J end lost 2 bases, and 15 bases lay between the germline ends. The CDR3 reads CASKEGTTNEKLFF. The CDR3 nucleotides are TGTGCCTCTAAGGAGGGGACGACTAATGAAAAACTGTTTTTT.

The rearrangement uses TRBV18 and TRBJ2-3; 11 bases agree with TRBD2. The ends lost 0 bases at V and 7 bases at J; junction bases unmatched: 9. From germline, CDR1 is KGHSH and CDR2 LQKENI. The CDR3 covers 17 residues. DNA for the CDR3: TGTGCCAGCTCACCACCGGGACTAGCGGAGGGGGCGTATACGCAGTATTTT. This codes for CASSPPGLAEGAYTQYF.

This clone was observed a single time. This rearrangement joins TRBV4-3 to TRBJ1-4; D remains ambiguous. This CDR3 region has 17 residues. CDR1 and CDR2 (germline): LGHNA, YSLEER. V shed 0 bases and J shed 5 bases, with 16 bases lying between them. DNA for the CDR3: TGCGCCAGCAGCCAAGAGTTGGCAGCCTCTGGGAATGAAAAACTGTTTTTT. As protein: CASSQELAASGNEKLFF.

V usage is TRBV30 and J usage is TRBJ1-2, with 9 bases that match TRBD1. The germline V gene has CDR1 GTSNPN and CDR2 SVGIG (reference sequence). The V gene end was trimmed by 6 bases and the J gene end by 4 bases; junction bases not matched to a gene: 6. The CDR3 sequence is 13 residues long. The CDR3 sequence is CACGDRVLYGYTF. In DNA, the CDR3 is TGTGCCTGTGGGGACAGGGTACTCTATGGCTACACCTTC.

This sequence joins TRBV18 and TRBJ2-1; TRBD2 matches 8 bases. Germline assignment: CDR1 KGHSH and CDR2 LQKENI. The CDR3 totals 15 residues. Trimming removed 2 bases from V and 4 bases from J; junction bases left unmatched: 4. This CDR3 reads CASSPDSGEYNEQFF. The CDR3, as DNA: TGTGCCAGCTCACCAGATAGCGGGGAGTACAATGAGCAGTTCTTC.

The V gene is TRBV4-2, the J gene TRBJ2-1; 11 bases are a match to TRBD2. The germline V gene has CDR1 LGHNA and CDR2 YNFKEQ. V was clipped by 0 bases and J by 9 bases; unmatched bases: 1. CDR3 length: 14 amino acids. CDR3 sequence (DNA): TGTGCCAGCAGCCAAGATACTAGCGGGGGTGAGCAGTTCTTC. It is translated as CASSQDTSGGEQFF.

The genes are TRBV25-1 and TRBJ2-7; perhaps D is TRBD1 or TRBD2 (5 bases each). Germline CDR1 is MGHDK and CDR2 is SYGVNS. V lost 1 base, J lost 5 bases, and 12 bases lay in between. CDR3 length: 14 amino acids. CDR3 DNA sequence: TGTGCCAGCAGTGAATTCCTGGGGGACCACGAGCAGTACTTC. This sequence encodes CASSEFLGDHEQYF.

The table lists this clone with a count of one. The chain uses TRBV21-1 and TRBJ2-7; the table names TRBD2, a call not compared with the DNA. TRBV21-1 is marked as a pseudogene. This CDR3 has 12 amino acids. The CDR3 DNA reads TGTGCCAGCAGCAAAAGAGGATTTGAGCAGTACTTC. It is translated as CASSKRGFEQYF.

This clone was counted a single time. This sequence joins TRBV7-2 and TRBJ2-1, with 8 bases that match TRBD1. J lost 3 bases, V lost 3 bases, and 7 bases had no gene match. Per the germline V gene, CDR1 is SGHTA and CDR2 is FQGNSA. The length of the CDR3 is 16 residues. The CDR3 sequence: CASSFLTGDVYNEQFF. In nucleotides, the CDR3 is TGTGCCAGCAGCTTTCTGACAGGGGACGTCTACAATGAGCAGTTCTTC.

V and J are TRBV7-9 and TRBJ1-6, with no clear D. The CDR3 covers 15 residues. Germline loops: CDR1 SEHNR, CDR2 FQNEAQ (reference sequence). The V end lost 1 base, the J end lost 6 bases, and 10 bases lay between the germline ends. The CDR3 here is CASSLVDGPNSPLHF. CDR3 nucleotides: TGTGCCAGCAGCTTAGTGGACGGACCTAATTCACCCCTCCACTTT.

This clone was seen only a few times. The rearrangement links TRBV4-3 to TRBJ2-2; D is unresolved. This CDR3 is built from 16 residues. Trimming shortened V by 4 bases and J by 1 base, and 13 bases separated the two germline ends. CDR1 LGHNA and CDR2 YSLEER come from the germline V gene. The CDR3 sequence: CASSREISQNTGELFF. DNA of the CDR3: TGCGCCAGCAGCCGGGAAATAAGTCAGAACACCGGGGAGCTGTTTTTT.

This clone showed up just once. The chain is built from TRBV28 and TRBJ2-5, with 9 bases lining up with TRBD1. V trimming: 6 bases; J trimming: 2 bases; junction bases outside the gene matches: 7. The CDR3 has 15 amino acids. The germline CDR1 and CDR2 sequences are MDHEN and SYDVKM. The CDR3 sequence: CASSLGQGQQETQYF. The CDR3 DNA reads as TGTGCCAGCAGCCTGGGACAGGGCCAACAAGAGACCCAGTACTTC.

The V gene is TRBV7-3, the J gene TRBJ2-1, with 9 nucleotides matching TRBD1. CDR3 length equals 14 residues. The V gene end was trimmed by 2 bases and the J gene end by 7 bases; junction bases not matched to a gene: 3. The germline V gene has CDR1 SGHTA and CDR2 FQGTGA. The CDR3 sequence is CASSLLGQGNEQFF. The DNA of the CDR3 is TGTGCCAGCAGCTTACTGGGACAGGGTAATGAGCAGTTCTTC. Using reference TRBV7-3 and TRBJ2-1 for the parts outside the CDR3, the full variable domain is GAGVSQTPSNKVTEKGKYVELRCDPISGHTALYWYRQSLGQGPEFLIYFQGTGAADDSGLPNDRFFAVRPEGSVSTLKIQRTERGDSAVYLCASSLLGQGNEQFFGPGTRLTVL.